This T cell receptor (beta chain) was captured by sequencing in a study of blood T cell repertoires in COVID-19. Study-wide context: Italy, Spain and the United States were the sources of the convalescent and acute COVID-19 samples. From T cells, B-cell-depleted T cells, or PBMCs came the material, which was cDNA or gDNA.

This CDR3 spans 16 amino acids. Germline loops: CDR1 MNHNY, CDR2 SVGAGI (reference sequence). V lost 6 bases to trimming and J lost 2 bases, with 20 bases between them. Authors' methods: Amplification of reference gene primers provided the estimated nucleated cell counts. TCRdb's copy holds only in-frame clones and misses some; the assay was immunoSEQ multiplex PCR. V, J and clone size were drawn from that table, and D and trimming were deduced from the DNA. The sample includes about 140,000 clones, 85% to 90% of them seen just once. V gene TRBV6-6 combines with J gene TRBJ2-7; D may be TRBD1 (5 bases). The sequencing input was peripheral blood. The TCR originated in a woman aged 60-75 years with acute or convalescent COVID-19. In DNA, the CDR3 is TGTGCCAGCAGCCCCCGCGCAGGGAAAGTGACCTACGAGCAGTACTTC. Translated, it gives CASSPRAGKVTYEQYF.